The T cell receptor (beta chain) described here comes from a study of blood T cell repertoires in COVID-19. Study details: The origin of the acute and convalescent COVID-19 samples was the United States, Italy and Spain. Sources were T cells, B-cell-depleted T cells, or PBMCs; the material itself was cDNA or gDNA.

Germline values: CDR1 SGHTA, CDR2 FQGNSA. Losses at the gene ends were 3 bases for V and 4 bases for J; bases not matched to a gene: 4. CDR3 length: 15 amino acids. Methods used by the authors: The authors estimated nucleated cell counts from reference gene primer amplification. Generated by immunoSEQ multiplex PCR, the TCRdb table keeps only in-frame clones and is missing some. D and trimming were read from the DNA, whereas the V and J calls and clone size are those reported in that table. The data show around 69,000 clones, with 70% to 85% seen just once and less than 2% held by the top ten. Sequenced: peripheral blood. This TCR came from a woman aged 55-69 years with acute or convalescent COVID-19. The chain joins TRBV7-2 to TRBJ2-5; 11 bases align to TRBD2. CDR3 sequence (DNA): TGTGCCAGCAGCTTTCCGACTAGCGGGGCAGAGACCCAGTACTTC. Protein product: CASSFPTSGAETQYF.